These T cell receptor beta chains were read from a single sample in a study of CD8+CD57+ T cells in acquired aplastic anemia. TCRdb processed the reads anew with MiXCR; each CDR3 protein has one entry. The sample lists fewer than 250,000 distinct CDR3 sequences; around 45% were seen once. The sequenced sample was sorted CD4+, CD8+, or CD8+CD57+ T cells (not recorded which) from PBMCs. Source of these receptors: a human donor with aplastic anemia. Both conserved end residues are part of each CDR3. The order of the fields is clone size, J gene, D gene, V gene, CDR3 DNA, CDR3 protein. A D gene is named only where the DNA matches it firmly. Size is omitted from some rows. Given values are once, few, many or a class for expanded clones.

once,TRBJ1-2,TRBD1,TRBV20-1,TGCAGTGCTGAACAGGGGGCGAACTATGGCTACACCTTC,CSAEQGANYGYTF
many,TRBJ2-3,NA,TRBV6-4,TGTGCCAGCAGGGGGGGAGAGAGCACAGATACGCAGTATTTT,CASRGGESTDTQYF
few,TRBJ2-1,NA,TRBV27,TGTGCCAGCTGCCCGGCAAATGGGTTTTTTTGGAATGAGCAGTTCTTC,CASCPANGFFWNEQFF
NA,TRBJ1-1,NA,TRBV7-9,TGTGCCAGCGGTCAGATGAACACTGAAGCTTTCTTT,CASGQMNTEAFF
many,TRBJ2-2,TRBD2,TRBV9,TGTGCCAGCAGCGGCGGACTAGCGGAACCGAACACCGGGGAGCTGTTTTTT,CASSGGLAEPNTGELFF
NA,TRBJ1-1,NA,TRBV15,TGTGCCACCAGACAGCTACCACTGAACACTGAAGCTTTCTTT,CATRQLPLNTEAFF
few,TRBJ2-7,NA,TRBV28,TGTGCCAGCAGTTTGTCGGGGAACGACGAGCAGTACTTC,CASSLSGNDEQYF
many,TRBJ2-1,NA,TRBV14,TGTGCCAGCAGCCAAACAGCGACTCGACACAATGAGCAGTTCTTC,CASSQTATRHNEQFF
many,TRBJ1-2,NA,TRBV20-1,TGCAGTGCTAGAGATTATGGAGTCTATGGCTACACCTTC,CSARDYGVYGYTF
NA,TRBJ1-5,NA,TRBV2,TGTGCCAGTACGGAAAGCAATCAGCCCCAGCATTTT,CASTESNQPQHF
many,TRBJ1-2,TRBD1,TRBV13,TGTGCCAGCAGCTCTCCCCTGGACAGGGGGGGTAACTATGGCTACACCTTC,CASSSPLDRGGNYGYTF
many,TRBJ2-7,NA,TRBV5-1,TGCGCCAGCAGCTTCTCCATTTTCCCGTACGAGCAGTACTTC,CASSFSIFPYEQYF
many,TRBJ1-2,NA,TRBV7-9,TGTGCCAGCAGCTTAGGACGGATGGAGGATGGCTACACCTTC,CASSLGRMEDGYTF
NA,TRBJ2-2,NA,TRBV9,TGTGCCAGCAGTCGTTTGGGCGGGACGAACACCGGGGAGCTGTTTTTT,CASSRLGGTNTGELFF
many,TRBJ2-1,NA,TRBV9,TGTGCCAGCAGCGTAGAACAGGTCAGCTCCTACAATGAGCAGTTCTTC,CASSVEQVSSYNEQFF
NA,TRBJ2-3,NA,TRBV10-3,TGTGCCATCAGTGAGTTAGTTAGCACAGATACGCAGTATTTT,CAISELVSTDTQYF
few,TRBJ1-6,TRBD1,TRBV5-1,TGCGCCAGCAGCTATCAGGGGGGTTCACCCCTCCACTTT,CASSYQGGSPLHF
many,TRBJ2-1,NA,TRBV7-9,TGTGCCAGCAGCCTCCCGGCAGGGAACGCTTACAATGAGCAGTTCTTC,CASSLPAGNAYNEQFF
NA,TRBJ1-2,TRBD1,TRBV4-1,TGCGCCAGCAGCCAGACTCGGACAGGGGATGGCTACACCTTC,CASSQTRTGDGYTF
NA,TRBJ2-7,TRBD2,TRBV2,TGTGCCAGCGGTACTAGCGGGGCCTCCTACGAGCAGTACTTC,CASGTSGASYEQYF
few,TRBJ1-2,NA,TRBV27,TGTGCCAGCAGTTTAGGTGGGGCAACTAACTATGGCTACACCTTC,CASSLGGATNYGYTF
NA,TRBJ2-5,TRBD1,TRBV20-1,TGCAGTGCTAGATACGACAGGGCAGAGACCCAGTACTTC,CSARYDRAETQYF
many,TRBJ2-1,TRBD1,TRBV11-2,TGTGCCAGCAGCTTGGGGACAGGGGGGCACAATGAGCAGTTCTTC,CASSLGTGGHNEQFF
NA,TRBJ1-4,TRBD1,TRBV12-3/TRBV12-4,TGTGCCAGCAGTCGACAGGGTATACTGTTTTTT,CASSRQGILFF
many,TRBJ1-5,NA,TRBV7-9,TGTGCCAGCAAACAGAGCGATAGCAATCAGCCCCAGCATTTT,CASKQSDSNQPQHF
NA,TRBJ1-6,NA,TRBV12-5,TGTGCCAGCAGTTTAAGGGCAGATTCTAACTCACCCCTCCACTTT,CASSLRADSNSPLHF
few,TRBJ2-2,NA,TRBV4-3,TGCGCCAGCAGTCAATACGCGAGAGTGAACACCGGGGAGCTGTTTTTT,CASSQYARVNTGELFF
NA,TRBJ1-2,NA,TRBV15,TGTGCCACCAGCAGAGATAGGGACTTTAATGGCTACACCTTC,CATSRDRDFNGYTF
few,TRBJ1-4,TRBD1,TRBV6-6,TGTGCCAGCAGTTACACCCCGTCCGGACAGGGCAGTTTCACTAATGAAAAACTGTTTTTT,CASSYTPSGQGSFTNEKLFF
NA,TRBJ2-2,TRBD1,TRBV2,TGTGCCAGCAGGAAGGACAGGATCACCGGGGAGCTGTTTTTT,CASRKDRITGELFF
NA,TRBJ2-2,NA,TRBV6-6,TGTGCCAGCAGTGATCTCGTAGGGGCCGGGGAGCTGTTTTTT,CASSDLVGAGELFF
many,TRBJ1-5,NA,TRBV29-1,TGCAGCGTTGACACAGGGATTTATCAGCCCCAGCATTTT,CSVDTGIYQPQHF
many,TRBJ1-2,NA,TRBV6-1,TGTGCCAGCAGTGGAGTCTTGGTCTATGGCTACACCTTC,CASSGVLVYGYTF
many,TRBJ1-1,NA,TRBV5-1,TGCGCCAGCAGCTGGGACGGATTGAACACTGAAGCTTTCTTT,CASSWDGLNTEAFF
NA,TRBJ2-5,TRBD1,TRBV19,TGTGCCAGTAGTGCTGGACAGGGGGTGTTAGAGACCCAGTACTTC,CASSAGQGVLETQYF
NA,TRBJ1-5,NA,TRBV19,TGTGCCACGAATATACGGGTCAAGGTCAATCAGCCCCAGCATTTT,CATNIRVKVNQPQHF
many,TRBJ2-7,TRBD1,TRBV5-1,TGCGCCAGCAGCACGGGACAGGTCGCTTACTACGAGCAGTACTTC,CASSTGQVAYYEQYF
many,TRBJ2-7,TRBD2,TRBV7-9,TGTGCCAGCAACACAAGGACTAGCGGGAGGGAATACGAGCAGTACTTC,CASNTRTSGREYEQYF
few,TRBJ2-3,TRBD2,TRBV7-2,TGTGCCAGCAGACTCACGGGGGGGGGGAGTGGCGCAGATACGCAGTATTTT,CASRLTGGGSGADTQYF
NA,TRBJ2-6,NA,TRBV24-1,TGTGCCACCAGTGGGGGAGGAGGGTCTGGGGCCAACGTCCTGACTTTC,CATSGGGGSGANVLTF